The 26 T cell receptor beta chains in this list originate from one sample, sequenced in a study of T cell responses to AZD1222 COVID-19 vaccine (TCRdb year 2021). Library construction relied on the immunoSEQ multiplex PCR assay. In TCRdb, the immuneACCESS table is reduced to in-frame sequences with V and J assigned. These tables do not hold every clone; where another copy was compared, an unresolved V gene accounts for under half, and the others remain unexplained. The sample table holds about 150,000 clones, of which just under 95% were seen once. The ten largest account for roughly 1.3% of the sample. Sample time point, as interpreted from the label and publication: baseline before first vaccination. The sample here was peripheral blood, taken on day 0 of AZD1222 vaccination. The receptors stem from an adult in good health.

The V gene is TRBV4-1, the J gene TRBJ1-1, with D tentatively TRBD1 (5 bases). This CDR3 is built from 15 residues. CDR1 and CDR2 from the germline V gene are MGHRA and YSYEKL. Trimming pared 3 bases from V and 0 bases from J, leaving 11 bases between. The CDR3: CASSHQGALNTEAFF. For the CDR3, the DNA is TGCGCCAGCAGCCATCAGGGAGCGCTGAACACTGAAGCTTTCTTT.

V usage is TRBV4-1 and J usage is TRBJ2-7; TRBD2 matches 8 bases. The CDR3 sequence is 17 residues long. Unmatched junction bases numbered 11, after V lost 4 bases and J lost 0 bases. Germline V CDR1 and CDR2: MGHRA, YSYEKL. CDR3 sequence (DNA): TGCGCCAGCAGCCCGGGGATAGCGGGGAGCCTCTCCTACGAGCAGTACTTC. Amino acid sequence: CASSPGIAGSLSYEQYF.

The chain carries TRBV11-1 and TRBJ1-2, with TRBD1 as a possible D gene (6 bases). This CDR3 comprises 13 residues. The germline V and J ends were trimmed by 5 bases and 8 bases, with 15 bases remaining between them. Germline values: CDR1 SGHAT, CDR2 FQDESV (reference sequence). The CDR3 sequence is CASSTRTAGGYTF. In nucleotides, the CDR3 is TGTGCCAGCAGCACACGGACAGCGGGGGGCTACACCTTC.

The V call is TRBV29-1, the J call TRBJ2-7; D is uncertain. This CDR3 has 12 amino acids. The V gene's germline CDR1 is SQVTM and CDR2 ANQGSEA. Trimming shortened V by 6 bases and J by 1 base, and 10 bases separated the two germline ends. CDR3 protein: CSVAGPSYEQYF. CDR3 DNA: TGCAGCGTCGCCGGTCCGTCCTACGAGCAGTACTTC.

The rearrangement uses TRBV11-2 and TRBJ2-1; 10 positions agree with TRBD2. This CDR3 contains 18 residues. J was trimmed by 10 bases and V by 1 base; bases with no gene match: 16. Germline V gene sequence: CDR1 SGHAT, CDR2 FQNNGV. In DNA, the CDR3 is TGTGCCAGCAGCTTAGCTCCTCTGTCAGCGGGGGGGCTAAACGAGCAGTTCTTC. Protein product: CASSLAPLSAGGLNEQFF.

The DNA of the CDR3 is TGTGCCTGGTCTGAAACCACTGAAGCTTTCTTT. Translation: CAWSETTEAFF. The chain carries TRBV30 and TRBJ1-1; unclear D gene. Germline CDR1 and CDR2: GTSNPN and SVGIG (reference sequence). Trimming stripped 5 bases from V and 4 bases from J, with 8 bases between. There are 11 residues in the CDR3.

The chain joins TRBV9 to TRBJ2-7, with TRBD1 identical over 10 bases. The CDR3 sequence is 15 residues long. The trim removed 0 bases at V and 6 bases at J, leaving 6 bases unmatched. Germline loops: CDR1 SGDLS, CDR2 YYNGEE. The CDR3 reads CASSVGGQGMGEQYF. In DNA form, the CDR3 reads TGTGCCAGCAGCGTAGGGGGACAGGGGATGGGCGAGCAGTACTTC.

Here the CDR3 reads CASSPAPRVTEAFF. The CDR3 DNA reads as TGTGCCAGCAGTCCGGCACCTCGGGTTACTGAAGCTTTCTTT. The chain has TRBV27 and TRBJ1-1; D gene uncertain. Deletions cut 5 bases from V and 5 bases from J, with 15 bases between. The CDR3 covers 14 residues. Germline lookup yields CDR1 MNHEY and CDR2 SMNVEV (reference sequence).

The chain carries TRBV30 and TRBJ1-2; the match to TRBD1 covers 8 bases. CDR1 and CDR2 (germline): GTSNPN, SVGIG (reference sequence). The CDR3 loop spans 16 amino acids. V dropped 5 bases and J dropped 1; count of bases not matched to a gene: 12. The CDR3 bases are TGTGCCTGGCTTCTGCGGACAGGGAATTTTAACTATGGCTACACCTTC. It translates to CAWLLRTGNFNYGYTF. The variable domain in full, with the rest retrieved from reference TRBV30 and TRBJ1-2, is SQTIHQWPATLVQPVGSPLSLECTVEGTSNPNLYWYRQAAGRGLQLLFYSVGIGQISSEVPQNLSASRPQDRQFILSSKKLLLSDSGFYLCAWLLRTGNFNYGYTFGSGTRLTVV.

This CDR3 reads CASSLASSPGNTIYF. The CDR3 nucleotides read TGCGCCAGCAGCTTGGCCAGCTCTCCCGGAAACACCATATATTTT. The chain employs TRBV5-1 and TRBJ1-3, with unresolved D. V was trimmed by 0 bases and J by 4 bases, leaving 11 bases between them. This CDR3 contains 15 residues. Germline-derived CDR1 and CDR2 are SGHRS and YFSETQ.

This sequence joins TRBV2 and TRBJ2-1; maybe TRBD2 (5 bases). V was trimmed by 7 bases and J by 6 bases, leaving 22 bases between them. Germline loops: CDR1 SNHLY, CDR2 FYNNEI. The CDR3 has 16 residues. CDR3 nucleotides: TGTGCCAGCAAGATGTCTAAGGTAGCGAATCCCAATGAGCAGTTCTTC. This gives the protein CASKMSKVANPNEQFF.

J is TRBJ2-1 and V is TRBV7-9; TRBD2 might be the D (6 bases). Looked up from germline, CDR1 is SEHNR and CDR2 is FQNEAQ (reference sequence). V was trimmed by 6 bases and J by 5 bases, leaving 14 bases between them. The CDR3 sequence is 14 residues long. CDR3 sequence reads: CASRGDSTNNEQFF. Here the CDR3 DNA reads TGTGCCAGCAGGGGGGACTCCACAAACAATGAGCAGTTCTTC.

The chain joins TRBV5-6 to TRBJ2-5; 11 bases line up with TRBD2. CDR1 and CDR2 (germline): SGHDT, YYEEEE. The CDR3 totals 17 residues. The J segment lost 5 bases and the V segment lost 0 bases, leaving 9 bases of the junction unmatched. The CDR3 DNA reads TGTGCCAGCAGCTTGGCCGGTAGCGGGGGGGCCAGGGAGACCCAGTACTTC. The encoded protein is CASSLAGSGGARETQYF.

This chain uses TRBV12-5 with TRBJ2-5; a weak D match, TRBD1 (6 bases). Germline V gene sequence: CDR1 LGHNT, CDR2 FRNRAP. The CDR3 is 15 residues long. Trimming left V 7 bases short and J 5 bases short, with 20 bases between. DNA of the CDR3: TGTGCTAGTGCCCCCGGACAGCCCCTTGCGGAGACCCAGTACTTC. It translates to CASAPGQPLAETQYF. Full variable domain (outside the CDR3, taken from reference TRBV12-5 and TRBJ2-5): DARVTQTPRHKVTEMGQEVTMRCQPILGHNTVFWYRQTMMQGLELLAYFRNRAPLDDSGMPKDRFSAEMPDATLATLKIQPSEPRDSAVYFCASAPGQPLAETQYFGPGTRLLVL.

The CDR3: CASSPGQPYGYTF. The CDR3 coding sequence is TGTGCCAGCAGCCCTGGACAGCCTTATGGCTACACCTTC. The rearrangement uses TRBV12-3 or TRBV12-4 and TRBJ1-2, with a weak D call TRBD1 (6 bases). This CDR3 comprises 13 residues. Between the trimmed V and J ends, which lost 6 bases and 5 bases, there was a span of 13 bases.

The chain joins TRBV6-2 or TRBV6-3 to TRBJ2-4; 9 nucleotides align to TRBD2. The CDR3 length is 17 residues. CDR1 and CDR2 from the germline V gene are MNHEY and SVGEGT. V shed 0 bases, J shed 1 base, and the junction held 4 bases outside the gene matches. The CDR3 DNA follows: TGTGCCAGCAGTTACTCCCGGCTAGCGGGGGCCAAAAACATTCAGTACTTC. Its translation is CASSYSRLAGAKNIQYF.

The V and J genes are TRBV19 and TRBJ2-1; the match to TRBD1 covers 9 bases. The CDR3 is 15 amino acids. The V and J ends lost 3 bases and 2 bases, in that order; junction bases with no gene match: 2. Germline V gene sequence: CDR1 LNHDA, CDR2 SQIVND (reference sequence). The CDR3 bases are TGTGCCAGTAGTATCGGACAGGGGACCTACAATGAGCAGTTCTTC. Protein sequence: CASSIGQGTYNEQFF.

The DNA of the CDR3 is TGTGCCAGCAGTTTTCTGGGGGGCTACACCTTC. Its translation: CASSFLGGYTF. The chain employs TRBV12-3 or TRBV12-4 and TRBJ1-2; D uncertain. V was clipped by 3 bases and J by 8 bases, with 7 bases between them. This CDR3 has 11 residues.

V usage is TRBV19 and J usage is TRBJ2-1, with D possibly being TRBD1 or TRBD2 (6 bases each). The CDR3 is made up of 15 amino acids. Germline CDR1 is LNHDA and CDR2 is SQIVND (reference sequence). The V gene lost 5 bases and the J gene lost 2 bases, with 13 bases spanning the gap. The CDR3: CASSAAGQTYNEQFF. The CDR3 DNA follows: TGTGCCAGTAGTGCCGCGGGACAAACCTACAATGAGCAGTTCTTC.

This chain uses TRBV29-1 with TRBJ1-2, with TRBD1 matching over 10 bases. With 3 bases clipped from V and 4 bases from J, the junction kept 5 bases outside the gene matches. Germline V lookup: CDR1 SQVTM, CDR2 ANQGSEA. This CDR3 region has 14 residues. The CDR3 nucleotides read TGCAGCGTTGAGGGACAGGGGATAGGCTATGGCTACACCTTC. Translation gives CSVEGQGIGYGYTF. Based on the CDR3 plus reference TRBV29-1 and TRBJ1-2, the full variable domain is SAVISQKPSRDICQRGTSLTIQCQVDSQVTMMFWYRQQPGQSLTLIATANQGSEATYESGFVIDKFPISRPNLTFSTLTVSNMSPEDSSIYLCSVEGQGIGYGYTFGSGTRLTVV.

This sequence joins TRBV4-2 and TRBJ2-1; TRBD2 aligns across 12 bases. The germline CDR1 and CDR2 sequences are LGHNA and YNFKEQ. CDR3 size: 21 residues. V trimming: 0 bases; J trimming: 0 bases; junction bases outside the gene matches: 12. This chain's CDR3 is CASSQDPRGLAGQSSYNEQFF. The CDR3 coding sequence is TGTGCCAGCAGCCAAGATCCCCGGGGACTAGCGGGCCAGAGCTCCTACAATGAGCAGTTCTTC.

The chain recombines TRBV28 with TRBJ1-5; TRBD1 matches at 8 bases. The CDR3 totals 18 residues. The germline gives CDR1 MDHEN, CDR2 SYDVKM. Losses at the gene ends were 3 bases for V and 4 bases for J; bases not matched to a gene: 14. CDR3 region: CASSFPGQGGKPNQPQHF. The CDR3 DNA sequence: TGTGCCAGCAGTTTCCCCGGACAGGGAGGGAAACCTAATCAGCCCCAGCATTTT.

This chain connects TRBV2 to TRBJ1-6; possible D gene TRBD1, 5 bases. Trimming shortened V by 7 bases and J by 7 bases, and 14 bases separated the two germline ends. This CDR3 has 14 amino acids. Germline CDR1 reads SNHLY; CDR2 reads FYNNEI. In DNA form, the CDR3 reads TGTGCCAGCATTGGTGGGACGGGGAATTCACCCCTCCACTTT. It specifies CASIGGTGNSPLHF.

This clone was seen a single time. The chain recombines TRBV4-2 with TRBJ2-2, with TRBD2 matching 9 bases. Germline V gene data show CDR1 as LGHNA and CDR2 as YNFKEQ. Germline trimming cut 7 bases from V and 3 bases from J; bases unmatched to any gene: 12. The CDR3 contains 17 residues. In DNA form, the CDR3 reads TGTGCCAGCAACGCCCCGGCGGGAGGGCCCGACACCGGGGAGCTGTTTTTT. Residues: CASNAPAGGPDTGELFF.

This chain uses TRBV7-9 with TRBJ1-2; D gene ambiguous. Germline V gene lookup returns CDR1 SEHNR and CDR2 FQNEAQ (reference sequence). The CDR3 is made up of 12 amino acids. Trimming removed 5 bases at V and 4 bases at J, with 8 bases between. CDR3 coding DNA: TGTGCCAGCAGCGACAACACCTATGGCTACACCTTC. It is translated as CASSDNTYGYTF.

The rearrangement links TRBV7-6 to TRBJ2-7; TRBD2 agrees at 12 bases. The trim removed 5 bases at V and 2 bases at J, leaving 13 bases unmatched. Germline values: CDR1 SGHVS, CDR2 FNYEAQ. The length of the CDR3 is 18 residues. The CDR3 region has the DNA TGTGCCAGCAGCCCCCGCGGGCTAGCGGGAGGGGGGCCCTACGAGCAGTACTTC. It yields the protein CASSPRGLAGGGPYEQYF.